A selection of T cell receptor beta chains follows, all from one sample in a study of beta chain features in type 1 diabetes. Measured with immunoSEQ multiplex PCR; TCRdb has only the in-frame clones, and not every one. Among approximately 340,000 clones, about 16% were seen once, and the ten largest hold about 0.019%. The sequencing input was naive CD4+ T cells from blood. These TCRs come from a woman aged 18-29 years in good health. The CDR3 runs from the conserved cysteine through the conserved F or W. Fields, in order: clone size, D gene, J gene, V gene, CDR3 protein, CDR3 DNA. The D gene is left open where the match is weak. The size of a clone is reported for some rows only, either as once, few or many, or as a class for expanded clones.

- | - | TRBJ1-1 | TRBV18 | CASSPLGTLMTEAFF | TGTGCCAGCTCACCTCTAGGGACATTGATGACTGAAGCTTTCTTT
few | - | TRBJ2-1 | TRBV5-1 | CASSLVLGGNEQFF | TGCGCCAGCAGCTTGGTTCTAGGAGGCAATGAGCAGTTCTTC
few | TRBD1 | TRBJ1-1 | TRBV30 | CASDRGIGTEAFF | TGTGCCAGTGACAGGGGAATCGGGACTGAAGCTTTCTTT
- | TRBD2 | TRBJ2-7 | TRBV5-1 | CASSDRTSGPYEQYF | TGCGCCAGCAGCGATAGGACTAGCGGGCCCTACGAGCAGTACTTC
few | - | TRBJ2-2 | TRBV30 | CAWSVQGGGTGELFF | TGTGCCTGGAGTGTGCAGGGGGGTGGTACCGGGGAGCTGTTTTTT
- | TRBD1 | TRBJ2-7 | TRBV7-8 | CASSLTGGRTYEQYF | TGTGCCAGCAGCTTAACAGGGGGTAGAACCTACGAGCAGTACTTC
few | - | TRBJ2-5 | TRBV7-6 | CASSLVRAETQYF | TGTGCCAGCAGCTTAGTCAGGGCAGAGACCCAGTACTTC
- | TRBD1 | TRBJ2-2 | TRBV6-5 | CASSYLGTGYTGELFF | TGTGCCAGCAGTTACCTCGGGACAGGTTACACCGGGGAGCTGTTTTTT
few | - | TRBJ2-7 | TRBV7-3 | CASSGGKGYEQYF | TGTGCCAGCAGCGGCGGGAAGGGGTACGAGCAGTACTTC
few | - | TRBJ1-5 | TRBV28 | CASSRRQPQHF | TGTGCCAGCAGCCGCCGGCAGCCCCAGCATTTT
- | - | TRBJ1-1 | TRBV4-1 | CASSQDSGITEAFF | TGCGCCAGCAGCCAAGATTCCGGGATCACTGAAGCTTTCTTT
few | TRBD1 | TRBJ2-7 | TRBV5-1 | CASSGTGRYEQYF | TGCGCCAGCAGCGGGACAGGGCGCTACGAGCAGTACTTC
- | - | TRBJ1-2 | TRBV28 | CASLSGNYGYTF | TGTGCCAGCCTCTCCGGGAACTATGGCTACACCTTC
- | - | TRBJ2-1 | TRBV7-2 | CASTYFDEQFF | TGTGCCAGTACTTATTTCGATGAGCAGTTCTTC
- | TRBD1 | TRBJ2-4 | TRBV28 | CASGQGKGSAKNIQYF | TGTGCCAGCGGACAGGGAAAAGGATCGGCCAAAAACATTCAGTACTTC